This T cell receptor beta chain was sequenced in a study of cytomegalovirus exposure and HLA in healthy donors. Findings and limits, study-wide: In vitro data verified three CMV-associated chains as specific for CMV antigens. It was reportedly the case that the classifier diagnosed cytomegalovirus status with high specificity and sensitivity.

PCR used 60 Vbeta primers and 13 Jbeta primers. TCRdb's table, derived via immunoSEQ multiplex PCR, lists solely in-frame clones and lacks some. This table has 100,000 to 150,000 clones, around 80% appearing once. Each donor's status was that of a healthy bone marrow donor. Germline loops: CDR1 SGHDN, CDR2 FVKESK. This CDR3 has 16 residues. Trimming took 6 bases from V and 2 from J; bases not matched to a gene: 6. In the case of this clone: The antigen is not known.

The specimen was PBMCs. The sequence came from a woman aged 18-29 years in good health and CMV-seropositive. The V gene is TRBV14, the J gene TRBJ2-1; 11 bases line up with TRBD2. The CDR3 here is CASSPLAGGTYNEQFF. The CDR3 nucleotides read TGTGCCAGCAGTCCTCTAGCGGGGGGTACCTACAATGAGCAGTTCTTC.